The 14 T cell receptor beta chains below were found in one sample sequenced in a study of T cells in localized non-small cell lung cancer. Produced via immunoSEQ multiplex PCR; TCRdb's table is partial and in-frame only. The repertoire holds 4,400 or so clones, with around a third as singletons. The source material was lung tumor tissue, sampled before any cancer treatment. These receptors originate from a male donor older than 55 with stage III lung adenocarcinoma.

The CDR3: CAWSGGQGNEKLFF. The CDR3 nucleotides read TGTGCCTGGAGTGGGGGACAGGGGAATGAAAAACTGTTTTTT. The rearrangement links TRBV30 to TRBJ1-4; 10 bases match TRBD1. The CDR3 totals 14 residues. Germline assignment: CDR1 GTSNPN and CDR2 SVGIG (reference sequence). V gave up 1 base and J gave up 5 bases; unmatched junction bases: 1.

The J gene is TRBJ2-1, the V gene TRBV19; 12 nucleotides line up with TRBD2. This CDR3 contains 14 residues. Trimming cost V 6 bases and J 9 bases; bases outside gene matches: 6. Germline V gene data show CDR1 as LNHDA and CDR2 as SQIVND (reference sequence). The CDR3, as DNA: TGTGCCAGTAGCTTCCTAGCGGGAGGGGCTGAGCAGTTCTTC. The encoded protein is CASSFLAGGAEQFF. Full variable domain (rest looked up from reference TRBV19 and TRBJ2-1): DGGITQSPKYLFRKEGQNVTLSCEQNLNHDAMYWYRQDPGQGLRLIYYSQIVNDFQKGDIAEGYSVSREKKESFPLTVTSAQKNPTAFYLCASSFLAGGAEQFFGPGTRLTVL.

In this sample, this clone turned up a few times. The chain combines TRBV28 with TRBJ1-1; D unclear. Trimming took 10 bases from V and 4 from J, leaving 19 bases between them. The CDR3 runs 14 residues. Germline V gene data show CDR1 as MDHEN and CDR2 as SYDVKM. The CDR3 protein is CATKEGGMSTEAFF. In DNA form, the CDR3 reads TGTGCCACCAAAGAGGGCGGAATGAGCACTGAAGCTTTCTTT.

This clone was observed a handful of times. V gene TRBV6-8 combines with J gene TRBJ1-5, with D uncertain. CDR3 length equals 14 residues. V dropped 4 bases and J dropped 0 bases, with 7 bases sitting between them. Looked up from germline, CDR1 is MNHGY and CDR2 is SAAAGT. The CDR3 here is CASSWDHSNQPQHF. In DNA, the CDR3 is TGTGCCAGCAGTTGGGATCATAGCAATCAGCCCCAGCATTTT.

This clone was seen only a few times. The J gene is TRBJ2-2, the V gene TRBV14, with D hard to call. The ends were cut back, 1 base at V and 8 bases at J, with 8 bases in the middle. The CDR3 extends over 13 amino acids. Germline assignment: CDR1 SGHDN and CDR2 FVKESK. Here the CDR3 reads CASSQGSVGELFF. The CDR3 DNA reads TGTGCCAGCAGCCAAGGTTCGGTAGGGGAGCTGTTTTTT.

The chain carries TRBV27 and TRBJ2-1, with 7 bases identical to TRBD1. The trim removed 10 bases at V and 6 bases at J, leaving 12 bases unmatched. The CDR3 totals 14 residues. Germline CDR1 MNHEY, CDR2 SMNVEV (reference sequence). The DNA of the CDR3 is TGTGCCACCCAACAACCGACAGGGAGCAATGAGCAGTTCTTC. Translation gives CATQQPTGSNEQFF.

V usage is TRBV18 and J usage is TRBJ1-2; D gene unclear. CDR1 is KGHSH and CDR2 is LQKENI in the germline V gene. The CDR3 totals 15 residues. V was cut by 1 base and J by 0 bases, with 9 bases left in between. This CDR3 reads CASSPRAAANYGYTF. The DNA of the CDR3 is TGTGCCAGCTCACCACGGGCCGCAGCTAACTATGGCTACACCTTC.

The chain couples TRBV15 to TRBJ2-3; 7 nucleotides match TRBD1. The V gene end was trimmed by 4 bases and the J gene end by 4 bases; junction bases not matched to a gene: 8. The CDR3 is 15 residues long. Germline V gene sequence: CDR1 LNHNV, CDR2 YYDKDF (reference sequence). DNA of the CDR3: TGTGCCACCAGCAATCCGGGACAGACATCAGATACGCAGTATTTT. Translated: CATSNPGQTSDTQYF.

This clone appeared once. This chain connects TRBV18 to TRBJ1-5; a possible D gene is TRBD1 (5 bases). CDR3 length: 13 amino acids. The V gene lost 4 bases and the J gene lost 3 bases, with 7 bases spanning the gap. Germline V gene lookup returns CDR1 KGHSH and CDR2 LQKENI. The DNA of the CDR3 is TGTGCCAGCTCACTACAGGACAATCAGCCCCAGCATTTT. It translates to CASSLQDNQPQHF.

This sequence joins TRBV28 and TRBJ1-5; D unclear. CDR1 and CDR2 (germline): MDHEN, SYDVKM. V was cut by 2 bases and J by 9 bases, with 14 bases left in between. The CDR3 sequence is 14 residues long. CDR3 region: CASSLRAGKAPQHF. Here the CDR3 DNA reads TGTGCCAGCAGTTTAAGGGCAGGAAAGGCGCCCCAGCATTTT.

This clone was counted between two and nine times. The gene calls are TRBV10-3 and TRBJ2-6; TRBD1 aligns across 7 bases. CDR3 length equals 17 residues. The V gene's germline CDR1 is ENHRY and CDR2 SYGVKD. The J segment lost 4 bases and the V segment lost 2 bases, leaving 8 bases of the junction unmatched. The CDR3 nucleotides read TGTGCCATCAGTGAGCGAGAACAGGGGAAGGGGGCCAACGTCCTGACTTTC. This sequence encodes CAISEREQGKGANVLTF.

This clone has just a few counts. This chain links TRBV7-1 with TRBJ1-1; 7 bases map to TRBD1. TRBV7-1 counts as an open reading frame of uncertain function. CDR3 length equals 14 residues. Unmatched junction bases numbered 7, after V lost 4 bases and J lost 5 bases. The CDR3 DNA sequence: TGTGCCAGCAGCTTAGGGGGCGCGAAGACTGAAGCTTTCTTT. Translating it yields CASSLGGAKTEAFF.

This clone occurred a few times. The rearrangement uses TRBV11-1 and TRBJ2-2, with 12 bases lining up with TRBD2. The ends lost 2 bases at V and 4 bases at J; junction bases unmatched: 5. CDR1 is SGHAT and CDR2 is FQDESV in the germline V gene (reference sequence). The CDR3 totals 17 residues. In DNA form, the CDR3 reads TGTGCCAGCAGCTTACTAAGACTAGCGGGAGCCACCGGGGAGCTGTTTTTT. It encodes CASSLLRLAGATGELFF.

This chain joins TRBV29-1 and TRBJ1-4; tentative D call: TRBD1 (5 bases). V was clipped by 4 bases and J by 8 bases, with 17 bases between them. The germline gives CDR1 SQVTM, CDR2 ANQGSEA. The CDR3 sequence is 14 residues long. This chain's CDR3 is CSVGGAGLAEKLFF. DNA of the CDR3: TGCAGCGTTGGAGGGGCGGGCCTCGCGGAAAAACTGTTTTTT. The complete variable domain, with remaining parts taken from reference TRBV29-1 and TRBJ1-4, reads SAVISQKPSRDICQRGTSLTIQCQVDSQVTMMFWYRQQPGQSLTLIATANQGSEATYESGFVIDKFPISRPNLTFSTLTVSNMSPEDSSIYLCSVGGAGLAEKLFFGSGTQLSVL.